What follows are 15 T cell receptor beta chains derived from one specimen sequenced in a study of blood T cell repertoires in COVID-19. Some clones are missing from TCRdb's copy, which holds only in-frame ones; the method was immunoSEQ multiplex PCR. This table has 15,000 to 20,000 clones, about 81% appearing once. The sample consisted of peripheral blood. The receptor source for this set is a man aged 60 to 69 with acute or convalescent COVID-19.

CDR3 DNA sequence: TGTGCCAGCAGCTTAATGCCCGGGTTTAGCGGCTACACCTTC. This translates into CASSLMPGFSGYTF. J is TRBJ1-2 and V is TRBV7-9; no reliable D call. The CDR3 is 14 amino acids. Trimming removed 2 bases at V and 8 bases at J, with 15 bases between. CDR1 is SEHNR, CDR2 FQNEAQ, per germline (reference sequence).

The J gene is TRBJ2-1, the V gene TRBV4-1; D unresolved. The CDR3 contains 16 residues. Trimming pared 0 bases from V and 0 bases from J, leaving 9 bases between. Looked up from germline, CDR1 is MGHRA and CDR2 is YSYEKL. CDR3 region: CASSQEYRNSYNEQFF. CDR3 DNA sequence: TGCGCCAGCAGCCAAGAGTATAGAAACTCCTACAATGAGCAGTTCTTC.

The rearrangement joins TRBV11-2 to TRBJ1-2; D is ambiguous. Looked up from germline, CDR1 is SGHAT and CDR2 is FQNNGV. This CDR3 region has 13 residues. Trimming removed 2 bases at V and 8 bases at J, with 12 bases between. In DNA form, the CDR3 reads TGTGCCAGCAGCTTATATGGAGGGATCGGCTACACCTTC. Protein product: CASSLYGGIGYTF.

The chain combines TRBV4-2 with TRBJ2-1, with 9 bases that match TRBD1. The V gene's germline CDR1 is LGHNA and CDR2 YNFKEQ. This CDR3 has 17 amino acids. V shed 4 bases, J shed 3 bases, and the junction held 10 bases outside the gene matches. For the CDR3, the DNA is TGTGCCAGCAGCCGGAAGAGAACGGGACAGGGCTACAATGAGCAGTTCTTC. This translates into CASSRKRTGQGYNEQFF.

V and J are TRBV14 and TRBJ1-2, with D perhaps TRBD1 (6 bases). V gave up 1 base and J gave up 7 bases, with 19 bases separating them. The CDR3 has 16 residues. Germline V gene data show CDR1 as SGHDN and CDR2 as FVKESK. CDR3 amino acids: CASSQGGRQVEFGYTF. The CDR3 DNA reads as TGTGCCAGCAGCCAAGGGGGACGACAGGTGGAGTTTGGCTACACCTTC.

V usage is TRBV7-2 and J usage is TRBJ1-1; D might be TRBD1 (5 bases). CDR1 and CDR2 (germline): SGHTA, FQGNSA. V lost 1 base to trimming and J lost 2 bases, with 11 bases between them. This CDR3 comprises 15 residues. CDR3 sequence: CASSLGTRVNTEAFF. The DNA of the CDR3 is TGTGCCAGCAGCTTAGGGACCAGGGTTAACACTGAAGCTTTCTTT.

The chain joins TRBV9 to TRBJ1-1; possible D gene TRBD1, 6 bases. The CDR3 sequence is 17 residues long. Germline V gene sequence: CDR1 SGDLS, CDR2 YYNGEE. The ends were cut back, 0 bases at V and 2 bases at J, with 17 bases in the middle. The DNA of the CDR3 is TGTGCCAGCAGCGTAGACCCCACAGGGCTGGTAAACACTGAAGCTTTCTTT. Encoded protein: CASSVDPTGLVNTEAFF.

The V gene is TRBV11-2, the J gene TRBJ2-3; D may be TRBD2 (5 bases). V gave up 1 base and J gave up 3 bases, with 11 bases separating them. The CDR3 is made up of 15 amino acids. Germline loops: CDR1 SGHAT, CDR2 FQNNGV. This chain's CDR3 is CASSLGGRGTDTQYF. The CDR3 DNA sequence: TGTGCCAGCAGCTTAGGAGGGCGTGGGACAGATACGCAGTATTTT.

In DNA, the CDR3 is TGTGCCAGCAGGACAGGGAATCAGCCCCAGCATTTT. Translation gives CASRTGNQPQHF. The chain joins TRBV6-5 to TRBJ1-5, with 7 bases fitting TRBD1. Germline CDR1 and CDR2: MNHEY and SVGAGI. V dropped 6 bases and J dropped 4; count of bases not matched to a gene: 0. CDR3 length: 12 amino acids.

This clone has only a few counts. The V gene is TRBV6-1, the J gene TRBJ2-2, with TRBD1 matching 9 bases. CDR1 MNHNS and CDR2 SASEGT come from the germline V gene. The CDR3 covers 16 residues. V lost 4 bases to trimming and J lost 0 bases; unmatched junction nucleotides: 3. CDR3 in amino acids: CASSVRDRANTGELFF. The CDR3 bases are TGTGCCAGCAGTGTGCGGGACAGGGCGAACACCGGGGAGCTGTTTTTT.

The V and J genes are TRBV15 and TRBJ2-5; TRBD2 is a possible D gene (6 bases). This CDR3 comprises 15 residues. Per germline, CDR1 LNHNV and CDR2 YYDKDF (reference sequence). Trimming took 0 bases from V and 1 from J, leaving 9 bases between them. The CDR3 DNA follows: TGTGCCACCAGCAGAGATTGGGGGGTCCAAGAGACCCAGTACTTC. Its protein product is CATSRDWGVQETQYF.

The chain is built from TRBV13 and TRBJ2-7, with D tentatively TRBD1 (6 bases). Germline V CDR1 and CDR2: PRHDT, FYEKMQ (reference sequence). The length of the CDR3 is 14 residues. Trimming shortened V by 5 bases and J by 2 bases, and 13 bases separated the two germline ends. The CDR3 spells CASSPPTGAYEQYF. In nucleotides, the CDR3 is TGTGCCAGCAGCCCCCCGACAGGAGCCTACGAGCAGTACTTC. Together with reference TRBV13 and TRBJ2-7, the CDR3 gives the full variable domain: AAGVIQSPRHLIKEKRETATLKCYPIPRHDTVYWYQQGPGQDPQFLISFYEKMQSDKGSIPDRFSAQQFSDYHSELNMSSLELGDSALYFCASSPPTGAYEQYFGPGTRLTVT.

This rearrangement joins TRBV10-3 to TRBJ1-3; D not resolved. The germline V and J ends were trimmed by 1 base and 0 bases, with 13 bases remaining between them. CDR1 is ENHRY, CDR2 SYGVKD, per germline. The CDR3 totals 17 residues. For the CDR3, the DNA is TGTGCCATCAGTGAGTTTTGGACTACAAACTCTGGAAACACCATATATTTT. It translates to CAISEFWTTNSGNTIYF.

This chain links TRBV5-6 with TRBJ1-1; a weak D match, TRBD1 (5 bases). The CDR3 runs to 15 residues. Trimming shortened V by 4 bases and J by 4 bases, and 17 bases separated the two germline ends. In germline, CDR1 is SGHDT, CDR2 YYEEEE. The CDR3 nucleotides are TGTGCCAGCAGCCCTGGCGGAGGGGCGAGCACTGAAGCTTTCTTT. Translation: CASSPGGGASTEAFF. Full variable domain (rest looked up from reference TRBV5-6 and TRBJ1-1): DAGVTQSPTHLIKTRGQQVTLRCSPKSGHDTVSWYQQALGQGPQFIFQYYEEEERQRGNFPDRFSGHQFPNYSSELNVNALLLGDSALYLCASSPGGGASTEAFFGQGTRLTVV.

V usage is TRBV5-1 and J usage is TRBJ1-3; 10 nucleotides agree with TRBD1. The CDR3 runs to 17 residues. V trimming: 0 bases; J trimming: 3 bases; junction bases outside the gene matches: 6. Germline lookup yields CDR1 SGHRS and CDR2 YFSETQ. The CDR3 region has the DNA TGCGCCAGCAGCTTGGGACAGGGGGCATTGTTTGGAAACACCATATATTTT. Translated, it gives CASSLGQGALFGNTIYF.